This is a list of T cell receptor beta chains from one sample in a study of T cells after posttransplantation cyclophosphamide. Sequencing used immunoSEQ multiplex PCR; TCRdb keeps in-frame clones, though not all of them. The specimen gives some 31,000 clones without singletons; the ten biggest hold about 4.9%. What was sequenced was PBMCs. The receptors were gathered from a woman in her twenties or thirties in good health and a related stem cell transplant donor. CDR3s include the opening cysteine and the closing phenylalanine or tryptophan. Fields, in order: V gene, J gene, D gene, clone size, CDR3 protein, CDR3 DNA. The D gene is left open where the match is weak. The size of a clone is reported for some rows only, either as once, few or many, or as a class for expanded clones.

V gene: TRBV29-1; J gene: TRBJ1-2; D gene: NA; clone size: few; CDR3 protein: CSVDGAGSNYGYTF; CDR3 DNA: TGCAGCGTCGACGGTGCGGGTTCTAACTATGGCTACACCTTC
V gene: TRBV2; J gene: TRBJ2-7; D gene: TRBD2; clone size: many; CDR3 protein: CASSAPSGESYEQYF; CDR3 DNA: TGTGCCAGCAGTGCTCCGAGCGGGGAGTCCTACGAGCAGTACTTC
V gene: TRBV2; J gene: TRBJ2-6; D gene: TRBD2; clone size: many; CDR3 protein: CASSDLAEIKDSGANVLTF; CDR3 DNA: TGTGCCAGCAGTGATCTAGCGGAGATCAAAGACTCTGGGGCCAACGTCCTGACTTTC
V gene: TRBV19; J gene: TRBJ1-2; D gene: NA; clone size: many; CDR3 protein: CASNTGQKYGYTF; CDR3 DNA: TGTGCCAGTAACACAGGACAGAAATATGGCTACACCTTC
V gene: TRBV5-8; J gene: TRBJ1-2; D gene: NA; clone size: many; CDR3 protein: CASSETVNYGYTF; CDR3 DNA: TGTGCCAGCAGCGAGACAGTTAACTATGGCTACACCTTC
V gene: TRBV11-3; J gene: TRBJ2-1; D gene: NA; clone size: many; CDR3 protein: CASSLDGGFGEQFF; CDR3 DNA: TGTGCCAGCAGCTTAGATGGGGGGTTCGGTGAGCAGTTCTTC
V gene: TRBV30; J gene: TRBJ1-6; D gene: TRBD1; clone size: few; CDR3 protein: CAWRGGTASSYNSPLHF; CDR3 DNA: TGTGCCTGGAGGGGAGGGACAGCAAGCTCCTATAATTCACCCCTCCACTTT
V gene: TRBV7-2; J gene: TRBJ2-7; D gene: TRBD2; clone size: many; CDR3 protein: CASRRLAGAYYEQYF; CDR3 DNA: TGTGCCAGCAGGCGACTAGCGGGGGCCTACTACGAGCAGTACTTC
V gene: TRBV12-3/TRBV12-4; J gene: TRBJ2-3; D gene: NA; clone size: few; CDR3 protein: CASSLIGTFSDTQYF; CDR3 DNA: TGTGCCAGCAGTTTAATTGGGACATTTTCAGATACGCAGTATTTT
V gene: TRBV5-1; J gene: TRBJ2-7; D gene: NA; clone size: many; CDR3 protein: CASSRDSTYSYEQYF; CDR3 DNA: TGCGCCAGCAGCAGGGACTCTACCTATTCCTACGAGCAGTACTTC
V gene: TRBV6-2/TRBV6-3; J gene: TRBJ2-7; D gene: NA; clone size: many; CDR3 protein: CASSPLYEQYF; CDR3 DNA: TGTGCCAGCAGTCCATTGTACGAGCAGTACTTC
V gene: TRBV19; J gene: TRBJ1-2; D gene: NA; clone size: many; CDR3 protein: CASSPSSGAINYGYTF; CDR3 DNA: TGTGCCAGTAGTCCGAGCTCAGGTGCCATTAACTATGGCTACACCTTC
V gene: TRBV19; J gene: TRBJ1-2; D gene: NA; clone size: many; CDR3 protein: CASSINGPLRAF; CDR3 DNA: TGTGCCAGTAGTATTAACGGCCCTCTGCGGGCCTTC
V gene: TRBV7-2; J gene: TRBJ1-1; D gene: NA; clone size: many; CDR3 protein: CASSSWTGTEAFF; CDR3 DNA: TGTGCCAGCAGCTCTTGGACTGGTACTGAAGCTTTCTTT
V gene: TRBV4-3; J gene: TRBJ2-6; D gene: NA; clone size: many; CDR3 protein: CASSQDQGTGANVLTF; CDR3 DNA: TGCGCCAGCAGCCAAGATCAGGGGACTGGGGCCAACGTCCTGACTTTC
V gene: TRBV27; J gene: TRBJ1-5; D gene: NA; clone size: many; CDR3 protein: CASSLNTFRASRQPQHF; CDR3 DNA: TGTGCCAGCAGTTTAAACACCTTCAGGGCCTCCCGGCAGCCCCAGCATTTT
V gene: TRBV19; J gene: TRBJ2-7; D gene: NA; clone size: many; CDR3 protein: CASRGGAGFYEQYF; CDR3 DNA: TGTGCCAGTAGAGGAGGGGCCGGTTTCTACGAGCAGTACTTC
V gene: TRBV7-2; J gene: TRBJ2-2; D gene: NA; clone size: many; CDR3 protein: CASRSTATTGELFF; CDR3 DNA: TGTGCCAGCAGGTCAACTGCCACCACCGGGGAGCTGTTTTTT
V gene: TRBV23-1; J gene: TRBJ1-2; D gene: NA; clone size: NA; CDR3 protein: CASSQSGRNYGYTF; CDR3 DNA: TGCGCCAGCAGTCAATCGGGCAGGAACTATGGCTACACCTTC
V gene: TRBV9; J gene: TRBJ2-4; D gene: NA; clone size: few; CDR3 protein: CASSVGYREKNIQYF; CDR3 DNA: TGTGCCAGCAGCGTAGGGTACAGGGAGAAGAACATTCAGTACTTC
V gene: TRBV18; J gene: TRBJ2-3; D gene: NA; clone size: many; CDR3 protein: CASSPPIHTDTQYF; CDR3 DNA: TGTGCCAGCTCACCACCCATCCACACAGATACGCAGTATTTT
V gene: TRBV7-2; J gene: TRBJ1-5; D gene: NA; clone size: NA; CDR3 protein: CASSLVGGSNQPQHF; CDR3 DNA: TGTGCCAGCAGCTTAGTCGGGGGAAGCAATCAGCCCCAGCATTTT
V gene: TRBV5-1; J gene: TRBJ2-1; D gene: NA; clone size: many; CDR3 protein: CASSWRTGTRGEQFF; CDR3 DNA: TGCGCCAGCAGCTGGCGGACGGGGACACGGGGCGAGCAGTTCTTC
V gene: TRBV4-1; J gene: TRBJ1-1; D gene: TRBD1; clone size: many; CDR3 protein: CASSQVGGGLQPNTEAFF; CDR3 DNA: TGCGCCAGCAGCCAAGTAGGAGGGGGCCTTCAACCGAACACTGAAGCTTTCTTT
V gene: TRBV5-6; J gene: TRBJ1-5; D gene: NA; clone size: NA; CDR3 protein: CASSTGQSNQPQHF; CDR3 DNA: TGTGCCAGCAGCACAGGACAGAGCAATCAGCCCCAGCATTTT
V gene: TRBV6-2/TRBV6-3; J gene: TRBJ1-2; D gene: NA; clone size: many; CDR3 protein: CASSSERVRGYTF; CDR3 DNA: TGTGCCAGCAGTTCTGAAAGGGTGAGAGGCTACACCTTC
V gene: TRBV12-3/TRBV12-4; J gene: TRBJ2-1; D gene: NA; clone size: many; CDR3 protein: CASRMSTTDEQFF; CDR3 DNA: TGTGCCAGCAGGATGAGTACGACAGATGAGCAGTTCTTC
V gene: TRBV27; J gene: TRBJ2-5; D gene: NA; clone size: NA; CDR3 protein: CASSFGAGPQETQYF; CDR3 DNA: TGTGCCAGCAGTTTTGGCGCAGGGCCCCAAGAGACCCAGTACTTC
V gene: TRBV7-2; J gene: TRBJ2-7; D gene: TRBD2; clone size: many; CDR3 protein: CASSLASGVGLGEQYF; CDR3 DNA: TGTGCCAGCAGCTTAGCTAGCGGGGTGGGGTTGGGCGAGCAGTACTTC
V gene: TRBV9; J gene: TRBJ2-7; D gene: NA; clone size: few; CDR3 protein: CASSATPRGEQYF; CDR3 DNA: TGTGCCAGCAGCGCAACGCCGCGTGGCGAGCAGTACTTC
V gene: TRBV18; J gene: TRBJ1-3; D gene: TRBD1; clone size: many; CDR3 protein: CASSPNRGSGNTIYF; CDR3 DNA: TGTGCCAGCTCACCTAACAGGGGCTCTGGAAACACCATATATTTT
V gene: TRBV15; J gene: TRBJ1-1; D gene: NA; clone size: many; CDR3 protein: CATSSGADTEAFF; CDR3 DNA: TGTGCCACCAGCAGTGGGGCAGACACTGAAGCTTTCTTT
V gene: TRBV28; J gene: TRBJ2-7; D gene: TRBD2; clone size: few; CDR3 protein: CASSLGTSGAYEQYF; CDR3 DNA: TGTGCCAGCAGTTTGGGGACTAGCGGTGCCTACGAGCAGTACTTC
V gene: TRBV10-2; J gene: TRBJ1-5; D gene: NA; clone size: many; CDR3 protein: CASSETGGSGQPQHF; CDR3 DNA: TGCGCCAGCAGTGAGACGGGGGGATCGGGGCAGCCCCAGCATTTT
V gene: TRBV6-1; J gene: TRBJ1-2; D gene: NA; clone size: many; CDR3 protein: CATKWAGYGYTF; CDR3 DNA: TGTGCCACCAAATGGGCAGGATATGGCTACACCTTC
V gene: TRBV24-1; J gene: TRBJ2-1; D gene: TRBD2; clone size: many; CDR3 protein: CATSDLGRGGYNEQFF; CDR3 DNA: TGTGCCACCAGTGATTTAGGGCGGGGGGGGTACAATGAGCAGTTCTTC
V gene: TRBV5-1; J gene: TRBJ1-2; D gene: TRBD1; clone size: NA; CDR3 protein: CASRPSGTGSFSGYGYTF; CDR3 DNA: TGCGCCAGCAGGCCTTCCGGGACAGGTTCGTTTTCAGGCTATGGCTACACCTTC
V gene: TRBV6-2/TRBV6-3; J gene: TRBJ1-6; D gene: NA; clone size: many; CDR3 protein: CASSLTQGNSPLHF; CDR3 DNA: TGTGCCAGCAGTTTGACACAAGGGAATTCACCCCTCCACTTT
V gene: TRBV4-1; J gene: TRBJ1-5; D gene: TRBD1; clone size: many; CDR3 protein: CASSLLTGGGQPQHF; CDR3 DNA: TGCGCCAGCAGCCTACTTACAGGGGGCGGTCAGCCCCAGCATTTT
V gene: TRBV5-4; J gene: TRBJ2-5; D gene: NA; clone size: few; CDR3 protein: CASSVGRGAQYF; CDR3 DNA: TGTGCCAGCAGCGTGGGGAGAGGGGCCCAGTACTTC
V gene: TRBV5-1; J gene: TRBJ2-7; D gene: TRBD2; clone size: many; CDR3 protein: CASSSGGYEQYF; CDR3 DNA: TGCGCCAGCAGCTCGGGGGGCTACGAGCAGTACTTC
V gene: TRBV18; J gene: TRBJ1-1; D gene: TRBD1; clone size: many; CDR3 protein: CASSPRTGDPNTEAFF; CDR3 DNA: TGTGCCAGCTCACCGCGGACAGGGGACCCGAACACTGAAGCTTTCTTT